One sample yielded the 11 T cell receptor beta chains listed below, sequenced in a study of beta chain features in type 1 diabetes. The entirety of the isolated RNA underwent reverse transcription, so expressed TCRB transcripts were sequenced. This table comes from immunoSEQ multiplex PCR, and its TCRdb copy is limited to in-frame clones, with some not included. Here the sample spans roughly 150,000 clones, 11% being singletons. The sequenced sample was central memory CD4+ T cells from blood. The receptors shown here come from a man between 18 and 29 years old in good health.

This clone was seen many times. V usage is TRBV7-2 and J usage is TRBJ1-2; the D is unclear. Germline V gives CDR1 SGHTA, CDR2 FQGNSA. The ends were cut back, 5 bases at V and 4 bases at J, with 20 bases in the middle. The CDR3 runs 16 residues. This CDR3 is CASSPRDTMSSYGYTF. CDR3 in DNA: TGTGCCAGCAGCCCCCGTGACACGATGTCATCCTATGGCTACACCTTC.

This clone was seen ten or more times. Other DNA sequences from this sample encode an identical CDR3 as well. V usage is TRBV10-3 and J usage is TRBJ2-3; the match to TRBD2 covers 7 bases. There are 13 residues in the CDR3. CDR1 is ENHRY, CDR2 SYGVKD, per germline. After removal of 8 bases from V and 1 base from J, the junction contained 3 bases not matched to a gene. CDR3 region: CAIGTSGTDTQYF. The CDR3 DNA follows: TGTGCCATCGGCACTAGCGGCACAGATACGCAGTATTTT.

This clone was seen more than once but under ten times. The rearrangement uses TRBV5-4 and TRBJ2-7; D is uncertain. Germline V CDR1 and CDR2: SGHNT, YYREEE (reference sequence). This CDR3 contains 14 residues. V was trimmed by 1 base and J by 0 bases, leaving 8 bases between them. This chain's CDR3 is CASSLMKSSYEQYF. CDR3 DNA: TGTGCCAGCAGCTTGATGAAATCCTCCTACGAGCAGTACTTC.

This clone was detected only a few times. The V gene is TRBV7-2, the J gene TRBJ2-2; possible D gene TRBD2, 6 bases. V was cut by 6 bases and J by 1 base, with 9 bases left in between. Germline assignment: CDR1 SGHTA and CDR2 FQGNSA. The CDR3 covers 14 residues. The DNA of the CDR3 is TGTGCCAGCAGGCCCGGGAGGAACACCGGGGAGCTGTTTTTT. Translating it yields CASRPGRNTGELFF.

This clone turned up a few times. J is TRBJ2-7 and V is TRBV7-2, with 9 bases lining up with TRBD1. The CDR3 totals 15 residues. Germline assignment: CDR1 SGHTA and CDR2 FQGNSA. J was trimmed by 0 bases and V by 6 bases; bases with no gene match: 6. The CDR3 sequence is CASRTTGGSSYEQYF. The CDR3 DNA is TGTGCCAGCAGGACCACAGGGGGCAGCTCCTACGAGCAGTACTTC.

The CDR3 DNA follows: TGTGCCAGCACTGGTGGGGCCTTGCCCACAGATACGCAGTATTTT. Translation gives CASTGGALPTDTQYF. The V gene is TRBV9, the J gene TRBJ2-3, with D perhaps TRBD1 (5 bases). In germline, CDR1 is SGDLS, CDR2 YYNGEE. V dropped 6 bases and J dropped 2 bases, with 16 bases sitting between them. The CDR3 contains 15 residues. The full variable domain, completed using reference TRBV9 and TRBJ2-3, is DSGVTQTPKHLITATGQRVTLRCSPRSGDLSVYWYQQSLDQGLQFLIQYYNGEERAKGNILERFSAQQFPDLHSELNLSSLELGDSALYFCASTGGALPTDTQYFGPGTRLTVL.

This clone was found a few times. A read error may account for a junction end that differs from germline. At the DNA level, this CDR3 is encoded by other sequences in the same sample as well. The chain is built from TRBV20-1 and TRBJ2-1, with 10 bases identical to TRBD1. The length of the CDR3 is 11 residues. CDR1 DFQATT and CDR2 SNEGSKA come from the germline V gene (reference sequence). This chain's CDR3 is CSARLEGTGVF. The CDR3 nucleotides read TGCAGTGCTAGACTCGAAGGGACAGGGGTCTTC.

This clone was counted only a few times. The chain combines TRBV19 with TRBJ2-7; D is perhaps TRBD1 (6 bases). This CDR3 contains 13 residues. Trimming took 2 bases from V and 2 from J, leaving 7 bases between them. Germline V gene lookup returns CDR1 LNHDA and CDR2 SQIVND (reference sequence). The CDR3 here is CASSITGPYEQYF. The CDR3 nucleotides read TGTGCCAGTAGTATAACAGGGCCCTACGAGCAGTACTTC.

This clone was recorded a few times. The chain combines TRBV30 with TRBJ2-5, with D perhaps matching TRBD1 (5 bases). The last part of the DNA fits TRBJ2-7 better; the J call may be wrong. Germline loops: CDR1 GTSNPN, CDR2 SVGIG (reference sequence). The length of the CDR3 is 12 residues. The CDR3 DNA sequence: TGTGCCGCCCAGGGTGGGGCCCACGAGCAGTACTTC. Its translation is CAAQGGAHEQYF.

This clone was detected a few times. The CDR3 region is CASSLWGVGQPQHF. In DNA, the CDR3 is TGTGCCAGCAGTTTATGGGGGGTTGGTCAGCCCCAGCATTTT. V usage is TRBV27 and J usage is TRBJ1-5; perhaps TRBD1 as D (5 bases). In germline, CDR1 is MNHEY, CDR2 SMNVEV (reference sequence). Trimming left V 1 base short and J 6 bases short, with 10 bases between. The CDR3 has 14 residues.

This clone was seen more than once but under ten times. As DNA, the CDR3 is TGTGCCAGCACCCAACTCTCAGGCGCTGAAGCTTTCTTT. This gives the protein CASTQLSGAEAFF. The chain links TRBV7-9 to TRBJ1-1; D remains unclear. V was cut by 7 bases and J by 6 bases, with 15 bases left in between. The CDR3 runs 13 residues. Per germline, CDR1 SEHNR and CDR2 FQNEAQ (reference sequence).